A selection of T cell receptor beta chains follows, all from one sample in a study of patients and donors after allogeneic stem cell transplantation. TCRdb ran MiXCR on the RT-PCR reads and lists one entry per CDR3 protein. Found here are 800,000 to 1,000,000 distinct CDR3 sequences, roughly 17% of them singletons; the top ten hold approximately 5.9%. Material for sequencing was blood, either unsorted or a sorted T cell fraction (not recorded which). The source is a human donor who was either an allogeneic HSCT recipient or a stem cell or donor lymphocyte infusion donor (not recorded which). It is not recorded whose cells these are; they may come from a transplant donor. The CDR3 runs from the conserved cysteine through the conserved F or W. Fields, in order: CDR3 DNA, CDR3 protein, clone size, V gene, J gene, D gene. A D gene is named only where the DNA matches it firmly. Rows give clone size only sometimes, using once, few, many, or a class for an expanded clone.

CDR3nt: TGTGCCACCAGTGATAAGATCCGGGACGCGGGAGAGACCCAGTACTTC
CDR3aa: CATSDKIRDAGETQYF
abundance: few
v_gene: TRBV24-1
j_gene: TRBJ2-5
d_gene: NA

CDR3nt: TGTGCCAGCAGTTCCCATACTAGCGGGGGGGGCAATGAGCAGTTCTTC
CDR3aa: CASSSHTSGGGNEQFF
abundance: few
v_gene: TRBV27
j_gene: TRBJ2-1
d_gene: TRBD2

CDR3nt: TGCAGTGCTAGATCGCAGGCCTACGAGCAGTACTTC
CDR3aa: CSARSQAYEQYF
abundance: NA
v_gene: TRBV20-1
j_gene: TRBJ2-7
d_gene: NA

CDR3nt: TGCAGTGCCACGGCAGGGGGGGATAGGTTCAGGACTAATGAAAAACTGTTTTTT
CDR3aa: CSATAGGDRFRTNEKLFF
abundance: NA
v_gene: TRBV20-1
j_gene: TRBJ1-4
d_gene: TRBD1

CDR3nt: TGTGCCAGCAAGGTTGGGGGCCCCCTTTCACCCCTCCACTTT
CDR3aa: CASKVGGPLSPLHF
abundance: NA
v_gene: TRBV6-1
j_gene: TRBJ1-6
d_gene: NA

CDR3nt: TGCAGTGCTAGACCTGGGCTAGCGGGAAACGAGCAGTACTTC
CDR3aa: CSARPGLAGNEQYF
abundance: few
v_gene: TRBV20-1
j_gene: TRBJ2-7
d_gene: TRBD2

CDR3nt: TGTGCCAGCAGTTTTTTGGGCGGGAGCACCTACGAGCAGTACTTC
CDR3aa: CASSFLGGSTYEQYF
abundance: few
v_gene: TRBV12-3/TRBV12-4
j_gene: TRBJ2-7
d_gene: TRBD2

CDR3nt: TGCAGCGTTGAAGGGCGGGAGGGAAGGAATGAGCAGTTCTTC
CDR3aa: CSVEGREGRNEQFF
abundance: many
v_gene: TRBV29-1
j_gene: TRBJ2-1
d_gene: TRBD2

CDR3nt: TGTGCCAGCAGTTTTATCCCCCCAAGGGGCCTTATAGGTAATGAGCAGTTCTTC
CDR3aa: CASSFIPPRGLIGNEQFF
abundance: NA
v_gene: TRBV27
j_gene: TRBJ2-1
d_gene: NA

CDR3nt: TGTGCCAGCAGTTCGACATTGGGGGAGCTGTTTTTT
CDR3aa: CASSSTLGELFF
abundance: many
v_gene: TRBV12-3/TRBV12-4
j_gene: TRBJ2-2
d_gene: NA

CDR3nt: TGTGCCAGCAGTTACTCGAGGGCTCGCACTGAAGCTTTCTTT
CDR3aa: CASSYSRARTEAFF
abundance: many
v_gene: TRBV6-5
j_gene: TRBJ1-1
d_gene: NA

CDR3nt: TGCAGTGCTGCCGTAACCGAGAGCAATCAGCCCCAGCATTTT
CDR3aa: CSAAVTESNQPQHF
abundance: NA
v_gene: TRBV20-1
j_gene: TRBJ1-5
d_gene: NA

CDR3nt: TGTGCCACCAGCCCCCCCCCGATCGCGAACACCGGGGAGCTGTTTTTT
CDR3aa: CATSPPPIANTGELFF
abundance: NA
v_gene: TRBV12-3/TRBV12-4
j_gene: TRBJ2-2
d_gene: NA

CDR3nt: TGTGCCAGCAGCTTGAGAGACAGGCCAAGCAATCAGCCCCAGCATTTT
CDR3aa: CASSLRDRPSNQPQHF
abundance: NA
v_gene: TRBV7-8
j_gene: TRBJ1-5
d_gene: NA

CDR3nt: TGTGCCAGCAGTACGACAGGGATAAGGGAAAAACTGTTTTTT
CDR3aa: CASSTTGIREKLFF
abundance: NA
v_gene: TRBV12-3/TRBV12-4
j_gene: TRBJ1-4
d_gene: TRBD1

CDR3nt: TGCAGTGCTAGAGGGCGGGAGGGCGGACATGAGCAGTTCTTC
CDR3aa: CSARGREGGHEQFF
abundance: NA
v_gene: TRBV20-1
j_gene: TRBJ2-1
d_gene: TRBD2

CDR3nt: TGTGCCAGCAGTGCCTGGACAGGGGGTGACGAGCAGTACTTC
CDR3aa: CASSAWTGGDEQYF
abundance: NA
v_gene: TRBV12-3/TRBV12-4
j_gene: TRBJ2-7
d_gene: TRBD1

CDR3nt: TGTGCCAGCAGCCTACGGGCAGGGGGTGCCCAGCCCCAGCATTTT
CDR3aa: CASSLRAGGAQPQHF
abundance: NA
v_gene: TRBV27
j_gene: TRBJ1-5
d_gene: TRBD1

CDR3nt: TGTGCCAACCGCGGGGGGACCGGGGAGCTGTTTTTT
CDR3aa: CANRGGTGELFF
abundance: NA
v_gene: TRBV7-9
j_gene: TRBJ2-2
d_gene: TRBD2

CDR3nt: TGCGCCAGCAGCTTGGCTATGGTCGAAGAGACCCAGTACTTC
CDR3aa: CASSLAMVEETQYF
abundance: few
v_gene: TRBV5-1
j_gene: TRBJ2-5
d_gene: NA

CDR3nt: TGTGCCACCAGCAGAGATAGGAAGACCCAGTACTTC
CDR3aa: CATSRDRKTQYF
abundance: NA
v_gene: TRBV15
j_gene: TRBJ2-5
d_gene: NA

CDR3nt: TGTGCCAGCAGCGTACCGGGCAGGGGGCATGCTTTCTTT
CDR3aa: CASSVPGRGHAFF
abundance: NA
v_gene: TRBV9
j_gene: TRBJ1-1
d_gene: TRBD1

CDR3nt: TGTGCCAGTAGTATGATCGGTAGCGCGTTCTCTGGGCGGGCAGATACGCAGTATTTT
CDR3aa: CASSMIGSAFSGRADTQYF
abundance: few
v_gene: TRBV19
j_gene: TRBJ2-3
d_gene: NA

CDR3nt: TGTGCCAGCATGAGCGGTAGTAGCTCCTACGAGCAGTACTTC
CDR3aa: CASMSGSSSYEQYF
abundance: NA
v_gene: TRBV2
j_gene: TRBJ2-7
d_gene: NA

CDR3nt: TGCGCCAGCAGCCAAGATGAGTGGCAGCCCCAGCATTTT
CDR3aa: CASSQDEWQPQHF
abundance: NA
v_gene: TRBV4-1
j_gene: TRBJ1-5
d_gene: NA

CDR3nt: TGTGCCACCAGTGACCCCTTCCGGGGAACGCAGTATTTT
CDR3aa: CATSDPFRGTQYF
abundance: many
v_gene: TRBV24-1
j_gene: TRBJ2-3
d_gene: NA

CDR3nt: TGTGCCAGCATTCAGAGAAGCCGGACAGGGTTGTCCTACAATGAGCAGTTCTTC
CDR3aa: CASIQRSRTGLSYNEQFF
abundance: NA
v_gene: TRBV6-2/TRBV6-3
j_gene: TRBJ2-1
d_gene: TRBD1

CDR3nt: TGCGCCAGCAGCCAAGATCGGGCTAGCGGGATGGTCTACGAGCAGTACTTC
CDR3aa: CASSQDRASGMVYEQYF
abundance: few
v_gene: TRBV4-1
j_gene: TRBJ2-7
d_gene: TRBD2

CDR3nt: TGTGCCATCAAGACAGGGGCCCCTGGGGGTGGCACTGAAGCTTTCTTT
CDR3aa: CAIKTGAPGGGTEAFF
abundance: few
v_gene: TRBV10-3
j_gene: TRBJ1-1
d_gene: TRBD1

CDR3nt: TGTGCCAGCAGCTTGGGGGGGAGGGGCCATCAGCCCCAGCATTTT
CDR3aa: CASSLGGRGHQPQHF
abundance: NA
v_gene: TRBV5-6
j_gene: TRBJ1-5
d_gene: NA